One and the same sample provided the 7 T cell receptor beta chains below, sequenced in a study of blood T cell repertoires in COVID-19. The assay was immunoSEQ multiplex PCR, and TCRdb's table has in-frame clones only and misses some. The sample holds 150,000 to 200,000 clones, nearly 90% seen once. The sample was PBMCs or T cells enriched from blood (not recorded which). Receptors were obtained from a woman aged 35 to 49 with acute COVID-19.

The rearrangement joins TRBV9 to TRBJ2-7, with D possibly being TRBD2 (6 bases). This CDR3 has 13 amino acids. CDR1 and CDR2 from the germline V gene are SGDLS and YYNGEE. V lost 0 bases and J 5 bases, leaving 9 bases between the germline ends. CDR3 nucleotides: TGTGCCAGCAGCGTAGTGGGGGGTCACGAGCAGTACTTC. Translated: CASSVVGGHEQYF.

This chain connects TRBV7-9 to TRBJ1-6; TRBD1 aligns across 10 bases. The CDR3 consists of 15 residues. Germline V lookup: CDR1 SEHNR, CDR2 FQNEAQ (reference sequence). Losses at the gene ends were 5 bases for V and 9 bases for J; bases not matched to a gene: 7. CDR3 region: CASSNSGTGVSPLHF. CDR3 bases: TGTGCCAGCAGCAATAGCGGGACAGGGGTTTCACCCCTCCACTTT.

V usage is TRBV6-5 and J usage is TRBJ1-5; a possible D gene is TRBD1 (6 bases). The CDR3 totals 15 residues. Per germline, CDR1 MNHEY and CDR2 SVGAGI. Trimming took 5 bases from V and 6 from J, leaving 17 bases between them. CDR3 nucleotides: TGTGCCAGCAGTAGGGGGGGGGCATCGACTCAGCCCCAGCATTTT. Residues: CASSRGGASTQPQHF.

J is TRBJ2-2 and V is TRBV20-1; D remains ambiguous. Trimming stripped 3 bases from V and 4 bases from J, with 12 bases between. The CDR3 is 14 residues long. CDR1 is DFQATT, CDR2 SNEGSKA, per germline (reference sequence). CDR3 bases: TGCAGTGCTAGTTACCCGCGCGGCACCGGGGAGCTGTTTTTT. Protein sequence: CSASYPRGTGELFF.

The CDR3 here is CASSFSGPNTGELFF. CDR3 coding DNA: TGTGCCAGCAGCTTTAGCGGGCCGAACACCGGGGAGCTGTTTTTT. V and J are TRBV11-2 and TRBJ2-2, with 7 bases fitting TRBD2. V was pared by 3 bases and J by 0 bases, with 1 base of the junction left unmatched. The CDR3 is 15 residues long. CDR1 and CDR2 from the germline V gene are SGHAT and FQNNGV.

This clone appeared a single time. The genes are TRBV15 and TRBJ2-7, with 12 bases identical to TRBD2. The junction had 2 bases not matched to a gene; V was cut back by 0 bases and J by 5 bases. The germline V gene has CDR1 LNHNV and CDR2 YYDKDF (reference sequence). This CDR3 is built from 15 residues. For the CDR3, the DNA is TGTGCCACCAGCAGAGAGACTAGCGGGAGCCACGAGCAGTACTTC. Translating it yields CATSRETSGSHEQYF.

The J gene is TRBJ2-5, the V gene TRBV6-4, with 7 bases aligning to TRBD2. The V segment lost 0 bases and the J segment 2 bases; nucleotides outside the gene matches: 3. The CDR3 loop spans 15 amino acids. Germline V gene lookup returns CDR1 MRHNA and CDR2 SNTAGT. The CDR3 here is CASSDSAGVQETQYF. CDR3 sequence (DNA): TGTGCCAGCAGTGACTCGGCGGGGGTACAAGAGACCCAGTACTTC.